This T cell receptor (beta chain) was sequenced during a study of cytomegalovirus exposure and HLA in healthy donors. The V segment lost 0 bases and the J segment 2 bases; nucleotides outside the gene matches: 5. Germline CDR1 reads LGHNA; CDR2 reads YNFKEQ. The CDR3 is 18 amino acids. A multiplex PCR was run with 60 Vbeta primers and 13 Jbeta primers. Generated by immunoSEQ multiplex PCR, the TCRdb table keeps only in-frame clones and is missing some. The table lists approximately 240,000 clones, approximately 84% of them singletons, with more than 0.45% in the top ten. Comments on this clone: Antigen unknown.

Study conclusions and caveats: What a later analysis reportedly showed was that an Asian-associated ancestry cluster had fewer N-insertions than the approximately 670-donor mean. Several of the most significant clusters were apparently associated with common viral pathogens in a later analysis.

The sample consisted of PBMCs. This sequence joins TRBV4-2 and TRBJ2-1, with 12 bases fitting TRBD2. This TCR was sampled from a woman between 40 and 55 years old in good health and CMV-seronegative. The CDR3 coding sequence is TGTGCCAGCAGCCAAGATCCCCGGACTAGCGGGGCCTACAATGAGCAGTTCTTC. This codes for CASSQDPRTSGAYNEQFF.